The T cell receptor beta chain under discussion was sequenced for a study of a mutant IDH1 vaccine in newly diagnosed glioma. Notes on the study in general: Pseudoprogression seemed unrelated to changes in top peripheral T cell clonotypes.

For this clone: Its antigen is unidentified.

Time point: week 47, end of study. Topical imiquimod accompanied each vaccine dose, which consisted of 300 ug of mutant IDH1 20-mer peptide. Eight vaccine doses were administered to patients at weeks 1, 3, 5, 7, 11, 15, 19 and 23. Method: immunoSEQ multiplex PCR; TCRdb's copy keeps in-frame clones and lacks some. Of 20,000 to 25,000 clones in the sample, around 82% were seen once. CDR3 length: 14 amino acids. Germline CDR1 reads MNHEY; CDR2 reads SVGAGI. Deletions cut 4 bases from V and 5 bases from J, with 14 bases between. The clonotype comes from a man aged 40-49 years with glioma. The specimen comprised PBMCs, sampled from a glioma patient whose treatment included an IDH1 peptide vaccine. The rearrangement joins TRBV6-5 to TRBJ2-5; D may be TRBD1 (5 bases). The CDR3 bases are TGTGCCAGCAGTTCCAACCAGGGTTGGGAGACCCAGTACTTC. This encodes CASSSNQGWETQYF.